This T cell receptor (beta chain) was identified in a study of blood T cells in healthy people across ages. Russia was home to the donors, healthy Caucasian individuals aged 6 to 90. From germline, CDR1 is MNHEY and CDR2 SVGEGT. Unmatched junction bases numbered 12, after V lost 2 bases and J lost 5 bases. This CDR3 contains 18 residues. Notes on the study in general: Whereas aged donors had fewer naive CD4+ cells, long-lived donors had more of them and higher diversity. Age showed a roughly linear inverse relationship with TCR beta diversity per million T cells.

A word on this clonotype: Its specificity is not known.

With a J-beta primer mix and a sample-barcoded 5' primer, a second PCR ran about 7 to 12 cycles. All samples yielded 3 million or more CDR3-containing paired-end reads. TCRdb re-called the 5' RACE reads through MiXCR, storing one row per CDR3 protein. The table records fewer than 900,000 distinct CDR3 sequences, roughly 34% of them present only once. The origin of this receptor is a man younger than 35 in good health. V and J are TRBV6-2 or TRBV6-3 and TRBJ1-6; 7 nucleotides match TRBD1. The sequenced sample consisted of blood. The CDR3 loop reads CASSYAPDREYHNSPLHF. The CDR3 nucleotides are TGTGCCAGCAGTTACGCACCCGACAGGGAGTATCATAATTCACCCCTCCACTTT.